The clone carrying this T cell receptor beta chain has just one count. Its matching antigen is unknown. The data belong to a study of T cell responses to AZD1222 COVID-19 vaccine. Study findings and constraints: Spike-specific TCR breadth and depth went up after people got two AZD1222 doses. Among the donors, most were white British and more were female, and clonal diversity was possibly underestimated.

Some clones are missing from TCRdb's copy, which holds only in-frame ones; the method was immunoSEQ multiplex PCR. The table records around 99,000 clones, 70% to 90% of them present only once. The CDR3 length is 13 residues. V lost 5 bases to trimming and J lost 2 bases, with 10 bases between them. The sequencing used peripheral blood, collected on day 0 of MenACWY control vaccination. The V gene is TRBV12-3 or TRBV12-4, the J gene TRBJ2-7, with unresolved D. The receptor was derived from an adult in good health. CDR3 nucleotide sequence: TGTGCCAGCAGTGGGCCTTTTCCCTACGAGCAGTACTTC. Translation: CASSGPFPYEQYF.